A single sample gave rise to the 8 T cell receptor beta chains below, sequenced in a study of cytomegalovirus exposure and HLA in healthy donors. Primers: 60 Vbeta forward and 13 Jbeta reverse. Some clones are missing from TCRdb's copy, which holds only in-frame ones; the method was immunoSEQ multiplex PCR. The sample consists of 150,000 to 170,000 clones, around 74% of them appearing once. Sequenced sample: PBMCs. The receptors stem from a man younger than 35 in good health and CMV-seronegative.

In this sample, this clone turned up a few times. V gene TRBV7-9 combines with J gene TRBJ1-2; D may be TRBD1 (6 bases). V was shortened by 5 bases and J by 4 bases, with 11 bases between the two germline ends. Germline V CDR1 and CDR2: SEHNR, FQNEAQ (reference sequence). The CDR3 is made up of 13 amino acids. The CDR3 here is CASSPGEFYGYTF. The CDR3 DNA reads as TGTGCCAGCAGCCCAGGGGAGTTCTATGGCTACACCTTC.

The chain recombines TRBV7-6 with TRBJ2-5, with D perhaps TRBD2 (6 bases). CDR1 and CDR2 (germline): SGHVS, FNYEAQ. V dropped 6 bases and J dropped 10 bases, with 9 bases sitting between them. This CDR3 has 10 amino acids. The CDR3 protein is CASRGGDQYF. The CDR3 nucleotides are TGTGCCAGCAGGGGGGGTGACCAGTACTTC.

The genes are TRBV11-2 and TRBJ2-1, with a possible D match to TRBD1 (5 bases). Trimming cost V 5 bases and J 7 bases, with 18 bases left between them. Per germline, CDR1 SGHAT and CDR2 FQNNGV. The CDR3 length is 15 residues. CDR3 in amino acids: CASSPIRGKGNEQFF. The CDR3 coding sequence is TGTGCCAGCAGCCCCATTAGGGGCAAGGGGAATGAGCAGTTCTTC.

This clone was found once. The rearrangement joins TRBV11-3 to TRBJ2-2; TRBD2 matches 11 bases. Germline loops: CDR1 SGHNT, CDR2 YENEEA. The CDR3 contains 18 residues. Trimming cost V 5 bases and J 0 bases; bases outside gene matches: 8. CDR3 DNA: TGTGCCAGCAGCCCCTACGGGACTAGCGGCTCGAACACCGGGGAGCTGTTTTTT. Residues: CASSPYGTSGSNTGELFF.

This chain connects TRBV9 to TRBJ2-1; weak D call: TRBD2 (5 bases). CDR1 is SGDLS, CDR2 YYNGEE, per germline. This CDR3 comprises 13 residues. Deletions cut 3 bases from V and 3 bases from J, with 7 bases between. The CDR3 region has the DNA TGTGCCAGCAGCGCAGCGGTCTACAATGAGCAGTTCTTC. It is translated as CASSAAVYNEQFF.

A single count supports this clone. Other DNA sequences in this sample translate to the same CDR3. The chain joins TRBV5-6 to TRBJ1-2; D not certain. This CDR3 is built from 12 residues. The V gene's germline CDR1 is SGHDT and CDR2 YYEEEE. V shed 3 bases and J shed 5 bases, with 8 bases lying between them. The CDR3 is CASSSGGYGYTF. DNA for the CDR3: TGTGCCAGCAGCTCCGGAGGATATGGCTACACCTTC.

The rearrangement joins TRBV7-9 to TRBJ2-7, with D unclear. V lost 1 base, J lost 0 bases, and 10 bases lay in between. The CDR3 consists of 15 residues. Germline V gene data show CDR1 as SEHNR and CDR2 as FQNEAQ (reference sequence). The CDR3 DNA sequence: TGTGCCAGCAGCTTAGACGGCGGCGGCTCCTACGAGCAGTACTTC. Its translation is CASSLDGGGSYEQYF.

The J gene is TRBJ1-2, the V gene TRBV5-1, with D possibly TRBD1 on 5 matching bases. The CDR3 length is 12 residues. Trimming pared 4 bases from V and 4 bases from J, leaving 8 bases between. Germline CDR1 is SGHRS and CDR2 is YFSETQ. CDR3 sequence (DNA): TGCGCCAGCAGCGGTGACAGCTATGGCTACACCTTC. This gives the protein CASSGDSYGYTF.